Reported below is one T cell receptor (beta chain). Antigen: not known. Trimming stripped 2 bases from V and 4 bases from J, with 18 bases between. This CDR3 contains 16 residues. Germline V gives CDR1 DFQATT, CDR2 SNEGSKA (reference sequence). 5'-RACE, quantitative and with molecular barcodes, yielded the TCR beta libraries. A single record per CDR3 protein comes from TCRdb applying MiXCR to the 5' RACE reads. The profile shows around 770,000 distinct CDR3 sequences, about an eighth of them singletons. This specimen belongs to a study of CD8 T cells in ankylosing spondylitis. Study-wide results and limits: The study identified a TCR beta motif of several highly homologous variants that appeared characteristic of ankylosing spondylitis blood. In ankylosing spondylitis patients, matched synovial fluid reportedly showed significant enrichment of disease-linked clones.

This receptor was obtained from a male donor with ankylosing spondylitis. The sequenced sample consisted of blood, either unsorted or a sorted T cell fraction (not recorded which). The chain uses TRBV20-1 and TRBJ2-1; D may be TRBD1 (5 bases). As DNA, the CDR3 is TGCAGTGCTAGAACCTCGACCCCAAGGGGTTACAATGAGCAGTTCTTC. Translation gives CSARTSTPRGYNEQFF.